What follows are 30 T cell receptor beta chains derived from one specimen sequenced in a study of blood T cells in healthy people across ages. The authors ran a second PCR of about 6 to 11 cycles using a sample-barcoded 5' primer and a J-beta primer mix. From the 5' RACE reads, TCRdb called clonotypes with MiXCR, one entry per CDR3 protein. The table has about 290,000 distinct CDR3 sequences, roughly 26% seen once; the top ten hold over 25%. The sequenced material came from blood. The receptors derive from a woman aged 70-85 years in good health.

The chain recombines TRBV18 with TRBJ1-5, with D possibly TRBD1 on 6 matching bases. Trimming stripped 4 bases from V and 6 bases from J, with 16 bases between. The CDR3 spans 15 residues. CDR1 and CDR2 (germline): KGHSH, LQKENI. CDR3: CASSQATGSSQPQHF. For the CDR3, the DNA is TGTGCCAGCTCACAGGCGACAGGATCTAGTCAGCCCCAGCATTTT.

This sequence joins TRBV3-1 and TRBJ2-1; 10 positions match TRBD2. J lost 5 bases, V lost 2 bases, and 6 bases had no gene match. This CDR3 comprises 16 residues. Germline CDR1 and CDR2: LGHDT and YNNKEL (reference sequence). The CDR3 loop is CASSQRSGRDNNEQFF. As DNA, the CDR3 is TGTGCCAGCAGCCAACGGAGCGGGAGGGACAACAATGAGCAGTTCTTC.

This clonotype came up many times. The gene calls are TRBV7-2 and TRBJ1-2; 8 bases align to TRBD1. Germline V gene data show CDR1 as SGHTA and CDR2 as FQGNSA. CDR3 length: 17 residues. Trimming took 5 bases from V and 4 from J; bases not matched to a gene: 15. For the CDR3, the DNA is TGTGCCAGCAGCGCTCCGGGACAGGATAAGGGGAGCTATGGCTACACCTTC. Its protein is CASSAPGQDKGSYGYTF.

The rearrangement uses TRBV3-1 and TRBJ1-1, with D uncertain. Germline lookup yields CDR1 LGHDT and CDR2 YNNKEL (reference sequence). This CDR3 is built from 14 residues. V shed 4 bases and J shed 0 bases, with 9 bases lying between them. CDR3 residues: CASSRQVMNTEAFF. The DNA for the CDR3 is TGTGCCAGCAGCCGCCAGGTTATGAACACTGAAGCTTTCTTT. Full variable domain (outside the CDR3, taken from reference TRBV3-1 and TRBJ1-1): DTAVSQTPKYLVTQMGNDKSIKCEQNLGHDTMYWYKQDSKKFLKIMFSYNNKELIINETVPNRFSPKSPDKAHLNLHINSLELGDSAVYFCASSRQVMNTEAFFGQGTRLTVV.

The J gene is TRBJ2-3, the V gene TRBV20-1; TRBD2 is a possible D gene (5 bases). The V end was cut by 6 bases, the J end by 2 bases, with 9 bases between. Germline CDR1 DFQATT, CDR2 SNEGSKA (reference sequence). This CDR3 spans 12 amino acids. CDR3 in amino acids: CSAPGFTDTQYF. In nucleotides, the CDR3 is TGCAGTGCCCCGGGGTTCACAGATACGCAGTATTTT.

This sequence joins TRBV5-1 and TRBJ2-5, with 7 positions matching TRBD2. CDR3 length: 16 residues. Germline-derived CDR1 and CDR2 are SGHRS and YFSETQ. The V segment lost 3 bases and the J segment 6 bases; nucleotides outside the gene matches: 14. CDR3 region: CASSSLTGGMVKTQYF. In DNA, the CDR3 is TGCGCCAGCAGCTCGTTGACGGGGGGTATGGTAAAGACCCAGTACTTC.

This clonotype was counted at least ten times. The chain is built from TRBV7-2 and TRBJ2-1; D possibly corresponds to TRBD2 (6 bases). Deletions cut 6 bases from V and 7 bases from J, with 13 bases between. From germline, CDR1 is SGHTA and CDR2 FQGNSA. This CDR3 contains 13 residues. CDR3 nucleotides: TGTGCCAGCAGGCCCTTGGGGGGAAATGAGCAGTTCTTC. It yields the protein CASRPLGGNEQFF. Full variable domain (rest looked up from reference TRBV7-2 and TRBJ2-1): GAGVSQSPSNKVTEKGKDVELRCDPISGHTALYWYRQSLGQGLEFLIYFQGNSAPDKSGLPSDRFSAERTGGSVSTLTIQRTQQEDSAVYLCASRPLGGNEQFFGPGTRLTVL.

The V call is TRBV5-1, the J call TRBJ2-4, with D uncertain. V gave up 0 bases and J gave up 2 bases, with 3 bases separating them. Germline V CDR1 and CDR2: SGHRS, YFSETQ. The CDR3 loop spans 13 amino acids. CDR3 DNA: TGCGCCAGCAGCTTGGTATCCAAAAACATTCAGTACTTC. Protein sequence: CASSLVSKNIQYF. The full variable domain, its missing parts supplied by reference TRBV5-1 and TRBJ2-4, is KAGVTQTPRYLIKTRGQQVTLSCSPISGHRSVSWYQQTPGQGLQFLFEYFSETQRNKGNFPGRFSGRQFSNSRSEMNVSTLELGDSALYLCASSLVSKNIQYFGAGTRLSVL.

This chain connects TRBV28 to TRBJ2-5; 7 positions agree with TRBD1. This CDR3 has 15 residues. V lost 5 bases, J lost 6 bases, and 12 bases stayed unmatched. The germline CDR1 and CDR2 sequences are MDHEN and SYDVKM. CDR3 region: CASSLAGTDGKTQYF. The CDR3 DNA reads TGTGCCAGCAGTCTCGCCGGGACAGACGGGAAGACCCAGTACTTC.

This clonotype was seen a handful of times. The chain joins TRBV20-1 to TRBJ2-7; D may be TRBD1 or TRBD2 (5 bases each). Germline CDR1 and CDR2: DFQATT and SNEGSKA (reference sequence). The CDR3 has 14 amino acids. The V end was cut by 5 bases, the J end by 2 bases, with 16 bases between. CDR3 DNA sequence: TGCAGTGCTGTCCCCGGGACGGATCCCTACGAGCAGTACTTC. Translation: CSAVPGTDPYEQYF.

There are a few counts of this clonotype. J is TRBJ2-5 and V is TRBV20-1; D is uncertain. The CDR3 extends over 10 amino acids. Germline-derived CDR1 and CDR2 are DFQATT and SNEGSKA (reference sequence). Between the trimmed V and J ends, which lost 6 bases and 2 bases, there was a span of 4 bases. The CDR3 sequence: CSAEQETQYF. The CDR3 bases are TGCAGTGCCGAACAAGAGACCCAGTACTTC.

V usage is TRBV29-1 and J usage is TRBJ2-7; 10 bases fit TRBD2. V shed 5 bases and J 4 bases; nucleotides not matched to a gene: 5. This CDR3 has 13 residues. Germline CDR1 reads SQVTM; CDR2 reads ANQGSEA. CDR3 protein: CSVLAGDRYEQYF. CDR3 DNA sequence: TGCAGCGTTCTAGCGGGAGATCGATACGAGCAGTACTTC.

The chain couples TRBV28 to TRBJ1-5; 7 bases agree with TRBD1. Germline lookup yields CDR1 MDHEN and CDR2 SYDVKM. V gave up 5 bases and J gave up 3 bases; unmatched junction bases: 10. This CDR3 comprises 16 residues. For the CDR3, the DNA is TGTGCCAGCAGTCCACGCTGGGGACAGTTCAATCAGCCCCAGCATTTT. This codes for CASSPRWGQFNQPQHF.

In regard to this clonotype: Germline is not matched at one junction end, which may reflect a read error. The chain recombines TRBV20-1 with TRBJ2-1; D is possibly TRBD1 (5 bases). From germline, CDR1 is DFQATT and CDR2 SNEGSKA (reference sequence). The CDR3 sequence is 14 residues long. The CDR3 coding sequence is TGCGGTGCCCCGGACACAAGCTCCTACAATGAGCAGTTCTTC. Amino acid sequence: CGAPDTSSYNEQFF.

In nucleotides, the CDR3 is TGCAGTGCTACAAGAGAACAGGGTAACTATGGCTACACCTTC. Translating it yields CSATREQGNYGYTF. The V gene is TRBV20-1, the J gene TRBJ1-2; TRBD1 might be the D (6 bases). Trimming cost V 4 bases and J 1 base, with 13 bases left between them. Germline lookup yields CDR1 DFQATT and CDR2 SNEGSKA (reference sequence). The CDR3 is 14 amino acids.

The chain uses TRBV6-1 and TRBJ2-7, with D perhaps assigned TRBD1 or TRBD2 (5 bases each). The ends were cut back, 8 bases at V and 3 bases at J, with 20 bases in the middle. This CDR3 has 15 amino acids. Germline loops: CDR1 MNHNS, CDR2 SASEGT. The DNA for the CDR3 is TGTGCCAGCCGTTCTTTACCCGGGGCCTACTACGAGCAGTACTTC. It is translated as CASRSLPGAYYEQYF.

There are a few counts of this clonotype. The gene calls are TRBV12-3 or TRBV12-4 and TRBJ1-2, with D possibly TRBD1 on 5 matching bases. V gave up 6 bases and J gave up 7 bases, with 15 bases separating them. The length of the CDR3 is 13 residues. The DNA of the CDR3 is TGTGCCAGCAGCCTACGGGACGCGGGTGGCTACACCTTC. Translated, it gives CASSLRDAGGYTF.

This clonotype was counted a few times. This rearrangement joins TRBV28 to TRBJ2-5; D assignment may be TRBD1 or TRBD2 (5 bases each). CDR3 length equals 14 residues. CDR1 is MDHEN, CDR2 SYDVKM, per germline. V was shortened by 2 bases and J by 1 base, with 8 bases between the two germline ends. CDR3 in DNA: TGTGCCAGCAGTTTACGAGGGACCCAAGAGACCCAGTACTTC. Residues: CASSLRGTQETQYF.

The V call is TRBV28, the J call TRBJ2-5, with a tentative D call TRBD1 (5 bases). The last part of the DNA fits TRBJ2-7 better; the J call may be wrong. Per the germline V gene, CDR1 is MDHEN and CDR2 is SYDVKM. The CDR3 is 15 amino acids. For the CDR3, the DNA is TGTGCCAGCAGTTTTGGGGCCAGAAGCTCCTACGAGCAGTACTTC. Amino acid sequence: CASSFGARSSYEQYF.

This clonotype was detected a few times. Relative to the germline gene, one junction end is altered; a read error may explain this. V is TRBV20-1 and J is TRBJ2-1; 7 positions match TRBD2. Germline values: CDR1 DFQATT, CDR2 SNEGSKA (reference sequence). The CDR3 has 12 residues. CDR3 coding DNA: TGCAGTGCTACTCGGACTAGTGGGTCGGTGGTCTTC. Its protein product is CSATRTSGSVVF.

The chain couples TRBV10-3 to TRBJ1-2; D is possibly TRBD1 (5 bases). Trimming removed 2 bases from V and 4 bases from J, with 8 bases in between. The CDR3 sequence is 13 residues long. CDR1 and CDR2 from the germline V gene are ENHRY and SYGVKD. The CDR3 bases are TGTGCCATCAGTGAGAACAGGATCTATGGCTACACCTTC. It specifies CAISENRIYGYTF.

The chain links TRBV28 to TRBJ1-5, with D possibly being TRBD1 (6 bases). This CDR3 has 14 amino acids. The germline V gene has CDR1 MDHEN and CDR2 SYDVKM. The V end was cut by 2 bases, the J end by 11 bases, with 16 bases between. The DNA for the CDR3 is TGTGCCAGCAGTTTACTCTCAGGGGTTAAGACCCAGCATTTT. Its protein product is CASSLLSGVKTQHF.

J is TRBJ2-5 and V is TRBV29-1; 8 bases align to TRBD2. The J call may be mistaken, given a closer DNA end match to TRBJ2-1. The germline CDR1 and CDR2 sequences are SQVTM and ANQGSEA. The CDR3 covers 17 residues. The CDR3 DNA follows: TGCAGCGTTGAAGGAGGCGGGCTAGCGGGTAAATACAATGAGCAGTTCTTC. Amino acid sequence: CSVEGGGLAGKYNEQFF.

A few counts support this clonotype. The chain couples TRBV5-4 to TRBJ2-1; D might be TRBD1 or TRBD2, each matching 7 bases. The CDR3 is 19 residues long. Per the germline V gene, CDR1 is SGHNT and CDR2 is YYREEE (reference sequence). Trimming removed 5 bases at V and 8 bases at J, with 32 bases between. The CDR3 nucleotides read TGTGCCAGCAGGCTCCTCAGGGGGGGCACAGGGTTGGGCAGGGATGAGCAGTTCTTC. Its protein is CASRLLRGGTGLGRDEQFF.

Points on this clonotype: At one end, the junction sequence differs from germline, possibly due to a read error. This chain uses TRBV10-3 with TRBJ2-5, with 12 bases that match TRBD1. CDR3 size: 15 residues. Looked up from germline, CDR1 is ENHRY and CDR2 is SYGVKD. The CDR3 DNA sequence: TGTGCCAGCAGTCGACCGGGACAGGGGGCAGGGGAGCAGTACTTC. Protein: CASSRPGQGAGEQYF.

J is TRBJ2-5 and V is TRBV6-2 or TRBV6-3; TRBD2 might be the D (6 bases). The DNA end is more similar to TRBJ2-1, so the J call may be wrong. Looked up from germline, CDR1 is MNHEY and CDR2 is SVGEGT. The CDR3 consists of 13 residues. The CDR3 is CASSPGLPGEQFF. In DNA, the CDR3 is TGTGCCAGCAGTCCGGGACTCCCAGGCGAGCAGTTCTTC.

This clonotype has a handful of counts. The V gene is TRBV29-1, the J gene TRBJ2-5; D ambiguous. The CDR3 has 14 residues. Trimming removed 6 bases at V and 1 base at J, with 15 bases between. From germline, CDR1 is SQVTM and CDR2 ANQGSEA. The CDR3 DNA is TGCAGCGTCTATCGGACCGTCCGCCAAGAGACCCAGTACTTC. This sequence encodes CSVYRTVRQETQYF.

The CDR3 sequence: CASSPRPTSRNEQFF. The CDR3 bases are TGCGCCAGCAGCCCCCGCCCGACTAGCAGGAATGAGCAGTTCTTC. V and J are TRBV4-3 and TRBJ2-1, with 7 bases aligning to TRBD2. Germline assignment: CDR1 LGHNA and CDR2 YSLEER. This CDR3 spans 15 amino acids. The V gene end was trimmed by 4 bases and the J gene end by 7 bases; junction bases not matched to a gene: 10.

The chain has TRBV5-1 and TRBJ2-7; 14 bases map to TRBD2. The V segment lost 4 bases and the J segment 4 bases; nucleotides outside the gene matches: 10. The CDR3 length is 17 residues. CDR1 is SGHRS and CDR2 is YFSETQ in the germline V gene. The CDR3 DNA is TGCGCCAGCAGCATTGCCGGGACTAGCGGGGGAGGTTACGAGCAGTACTTC. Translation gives CASSIAGTSGGGYEQYF.

The CDR3 region is CSAERGNQPQHF. CDR3 coding DNA: TGCAGTGCTGAACGGGGGAATCAGCCCCAGCATTTT. The chain employs TRBV20-1 and TRBJ1-5, with a possible D match to TRBD1 (5 bases). This CDR3 comprises 12 residues. Trimming stripped 5 bases from V and 4 bases from J, with 9 bases between. CDR1 and CDR2 (germline): DFQATT, SNEGSKA (reference sequence).